The clone carrying this T cell receptor beta chain was detected only a few times. Trimming left V 10 bases short and J 2 bases short, with 24 bases between. CDR3 length: 16 amino acids. Germline CDR1 and CDR2: MNHEY and SMNVEV (reference sequence). The sample belongs to a study of cytomegalovirus exposure and HLA in healthy donors. 13 Jbeta primers and 60 Vbeta primers were used for the PCR. Only in-frame clones appear in the TCRdb table, and some are missing; sequencing was by immunoSEQ multiplex PCR. The data contain more than 150,000 clones, more than 65% of them singletons. This clonotype originated in a woman aged 25 to 39 in good health and CMV-seropositive. This rearrangement joins TRBV27 to TRBJ2-7, with D uncertain. The sample was PBMCs. The CDR3 DNA follows: TGTGCCACCAGCCCTATCGTTCTTTTGCCGCCCTACGAGCAGTACTTC. This sequence encodes CATSPIVLLPPYEQYF.